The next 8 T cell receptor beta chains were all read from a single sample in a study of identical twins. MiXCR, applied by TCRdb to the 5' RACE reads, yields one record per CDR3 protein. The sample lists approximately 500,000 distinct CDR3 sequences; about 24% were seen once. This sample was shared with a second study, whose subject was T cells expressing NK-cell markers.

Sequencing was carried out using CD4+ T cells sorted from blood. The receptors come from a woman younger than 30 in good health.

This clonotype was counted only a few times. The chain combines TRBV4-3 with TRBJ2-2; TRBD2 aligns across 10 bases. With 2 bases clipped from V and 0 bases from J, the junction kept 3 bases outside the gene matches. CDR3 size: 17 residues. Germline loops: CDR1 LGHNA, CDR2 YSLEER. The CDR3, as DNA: TGCGCCAGCAGCCAATTTAGCGGGAGGACGAACACCGGGGAGCTGTTTTTT. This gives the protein CASSQFSGRTNTGELFF.

This CDR3 reads CASSTSGGGYNEQFF. The CDR3 nucleotides read TGTGCCAGCAGCACCAGCGGGGGGGGCTACAATGAGCAGTTCTTC. The rearrangement uses TRBV12-3 or TRBV12-4 and TRBJ2-1; 10 bases fit TRBD2. V shed 6 bases, J shed 3 bases, and the junction held 5 bases outside the gene matches. The CDR3 length is 15 residues.

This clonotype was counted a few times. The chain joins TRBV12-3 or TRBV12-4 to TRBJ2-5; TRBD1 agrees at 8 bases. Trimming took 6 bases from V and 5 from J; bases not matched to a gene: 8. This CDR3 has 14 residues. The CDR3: CASRESGGRETQYF. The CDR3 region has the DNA TGTGCCAGCAGGGAATCAGGGGGCAGGGAGACCCAGTACTTC.

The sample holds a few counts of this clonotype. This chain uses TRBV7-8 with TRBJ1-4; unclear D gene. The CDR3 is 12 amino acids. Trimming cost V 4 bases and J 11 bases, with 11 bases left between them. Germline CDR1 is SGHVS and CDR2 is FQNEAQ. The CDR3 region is CASSSEVNKLFF. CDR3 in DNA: TGTGCCAGCAGCTCTGAGGTGAATAAACTGTTTTTT. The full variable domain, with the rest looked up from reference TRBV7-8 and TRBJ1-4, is GAGVSQSPRYKVAKRGQDVALRCDPISGHVSLFWYQQALGQGPEFLTYFQNEAQLDKSGLPSDRFFAERPEGSVSTLKIQRTQQEDSAVYLCASSSEVNKLFFGSGTQLSVL.

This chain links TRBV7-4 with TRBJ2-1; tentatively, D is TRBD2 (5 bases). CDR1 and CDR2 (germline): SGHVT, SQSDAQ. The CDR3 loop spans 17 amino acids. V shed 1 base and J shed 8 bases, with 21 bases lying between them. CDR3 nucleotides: TGTGCCAGCAGCTTAGATGAGACACCAGCGGTAATCTATGAGCAGTTCTTC. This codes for CASSLDETPAVIYEQFF.

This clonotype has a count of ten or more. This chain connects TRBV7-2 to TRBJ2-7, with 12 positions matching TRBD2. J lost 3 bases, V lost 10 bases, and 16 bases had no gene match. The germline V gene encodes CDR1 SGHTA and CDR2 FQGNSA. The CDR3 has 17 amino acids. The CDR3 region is CATREASGRAGDYEQYF. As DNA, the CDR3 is TGTGCCACCCGGGAAGCTAGCGGGAGGGCGGGGGACTACGAGCAGTACTTC.

The CDR3 DNA is TGCGCCAGCAGTGAGTCGATCCAGAATACGCAGTATTTT. Encoded protein: CASSESIQNTQYF. The chain recombines TRBV10-1 with TRBJ2-3, with D hard to call. The V end lost 0 bases, the J end lost 7 bases, and 8 bases lay between the germline ends. The CDR3 contains 13 residues. Germline assignment: CDR1 WNHNN and CDR2 SYGVQD (reference sequence).

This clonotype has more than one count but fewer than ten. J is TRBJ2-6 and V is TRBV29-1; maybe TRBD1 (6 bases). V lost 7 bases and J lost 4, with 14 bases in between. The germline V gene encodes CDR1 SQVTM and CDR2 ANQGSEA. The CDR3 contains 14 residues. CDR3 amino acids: CSAETGFGANVLTF. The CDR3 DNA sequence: TGCAGCGCCGAGACAGGTTTCGGGGCCAACGTCCTGACTTTC.